The following is a T cell receptor beta chain sequence with its context. The target antigen is unknown. Germline V lookup: CDR1 PRHDT, CDR2 FYEKMQ (reference sequence). This CDR3 comprises 17 residues. Losses at the gene ends were 4 bases for V and 4 bases for J; bases not matched to a gene: 13. The data originate from a study of cytomegalovirus exposure and HLA in healthy donors. With 60 Vbeta and 13 Jbeta primers, the PCR was carried out. The repertoire was sequenced with immunoSEQ multiplex PCR; TCRdb's copy has only in-frame clones and lacks some. The table lists around 100,000 clones, 70% to 90% of them singletons, with approximately 2.8% in the top ten. Study results and caveats: An analysis done earlier found most TCR beta V segments productive about 90% or about 30% of the time.

The sequence came from a man aged 40-55 years in good health and CMV-seronegative. The chain couples TRBV13 to TRBJ1-1, with 9 bases that match TRBD1. The source material was PBMCs. CDR3 protein: CASSSGQGSWFTTEAFF. DNA for the CDR3: TGTGCCAGCAGCTCGGGACAGGGATCATGGTTTACCACTGAAGCTTTCTTT.